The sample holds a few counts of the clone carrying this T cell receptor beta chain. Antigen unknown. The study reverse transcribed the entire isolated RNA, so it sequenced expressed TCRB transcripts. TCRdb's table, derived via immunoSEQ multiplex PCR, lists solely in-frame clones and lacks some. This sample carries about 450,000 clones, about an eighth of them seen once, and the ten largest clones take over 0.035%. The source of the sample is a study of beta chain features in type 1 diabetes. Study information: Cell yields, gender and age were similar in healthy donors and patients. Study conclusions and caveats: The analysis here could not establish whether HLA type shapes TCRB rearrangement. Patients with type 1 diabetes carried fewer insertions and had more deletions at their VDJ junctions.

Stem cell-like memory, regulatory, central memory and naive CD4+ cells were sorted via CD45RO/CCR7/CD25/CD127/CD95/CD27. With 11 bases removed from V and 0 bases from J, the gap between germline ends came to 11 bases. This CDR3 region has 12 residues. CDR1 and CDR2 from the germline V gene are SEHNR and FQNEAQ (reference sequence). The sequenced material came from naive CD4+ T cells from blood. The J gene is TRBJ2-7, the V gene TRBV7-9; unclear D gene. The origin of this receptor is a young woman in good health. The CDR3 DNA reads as TGTGCCGCCTCTGTTAGCTCCTACGAGCAGTACGTC. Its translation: CAASVSSYEQYV.